Described below is a single T cell receptor (beta chain) sequence and its context. The sample originates from a study of blood T cell repertoires in COVID-19. Across the whole study: Material from acute and convalescent COVID-19 was sourced from the United States, Italy and Spain.

As handled by the study authors: Using reference gene primer amplification, nucleated cell counts were estimated. The method was immunoSEQ multiplex PCR; TCRdb's version includes in-frame clones alone and lacks a portion of them. V, J and clone size reflect that table, while D and trimming were determined from the DNA. The sample includes some 300,000 clones, 87% seen only once; the top ten take around 2.1%. There are 11 residues in the CDR3. With 8 bases clipped from V and 5 bases from J, the junction kept 3 bases outside the gene matches. Germline CDR1 and CDR2: MNHEY and SVGAGI. The source is a man between 18 and 29 years old with active or convalescent COVID-19. Sequenced: peripheral blood. J is TRBJ2-7 and V is TRBV6-5, with 7 nucleotides matching TRBD2. The CDR3 sequence is CASCLADEQYF. CDR3 DNA: TGTGCCAGCTGTCTAGCGGACGAGCAGTACTTC.